This T cell receptor (beta chain) was profiled in a study of blood T cell repertoires in COVID-19. Background on the study: Sources were T cells, B-cell-depleted T cells, or PBMCs; the material itself was cDNA or gDNA.

Only in-frame clones appear in the TCRdb table, and some are missing; sequencing was by immunoSEQ multiplex PCR. The sample has approximately 250,000 clones, around 83% seen once. Germline CDR1 reads MNHEY; CDR2 reads SVGEGT. Trimming cost V 6 bases and J 1 base; bases outside gene matches: 2. The CDR3 runs to 14 residues. Sample: peripheral blood. The J gene is TRBJ2-5, the V gene TRBV6-2 or TRBV6-3; TRBD2 matches at 10 bases. The TCR was taken from a man aged 35-49 years who had recovered from COVID-19. CDR3 DNA sequence: TGTGCCAGCAGCGGACTAGCGGTCCAAGAGACCCAGTACTTC. Translated, it gives CASSGLAVQETQYF.